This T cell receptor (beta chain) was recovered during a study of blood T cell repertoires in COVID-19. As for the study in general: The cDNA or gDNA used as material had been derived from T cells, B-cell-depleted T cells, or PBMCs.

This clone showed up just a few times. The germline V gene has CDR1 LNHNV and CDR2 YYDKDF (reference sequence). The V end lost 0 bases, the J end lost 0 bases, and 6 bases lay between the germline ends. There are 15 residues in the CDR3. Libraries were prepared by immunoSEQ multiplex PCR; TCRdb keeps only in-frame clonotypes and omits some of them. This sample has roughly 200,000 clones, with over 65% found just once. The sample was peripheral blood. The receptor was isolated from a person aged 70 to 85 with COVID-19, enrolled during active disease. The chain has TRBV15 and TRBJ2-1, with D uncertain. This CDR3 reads CATSRDSHSYNEQFF. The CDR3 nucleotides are TGTGCCACCAGCAGAGATAGCCACTCCTACAATGAGCAGTTCTTC.